The entry below describes one T cell receptor (beta chain). Its antigen is as yet unknown. Germline V lookup: CDR1 MGHRA, CDR2 YSYEKL. The CDR3 extends over 13 amino acids. PCR primers comprised 60 Vbeta and 13 Jbeta primers. Assay: immunoSEQ multiplex PCR; the TCRdb copy retains only in-frame clones and omits some. The sample records about 150,000 clones, 75% to 85% being singletons. This sample was included in a study of cytomegalovirus exposure and HLA in healthy donors. Study results and limitations: Across donors, most TCRs were seen rarely, yet some public ones were widespread. Clonal expansion was found to be greater in HLA-associated TCR beta chains than in equally common others in a later analysis.

The sequencing input was PBMCs. The chain recombines TRBV4-1 with TRBJ2-5; 7 bases match TRBD1. The end of the DNA is better explained by TRBJ2-7, so the J call may be wrong. The TCR originated in a human donor in good health. Here the CDR3 DNA reads TGCGCCAGCAGTCAGGACAGGTTATACGAGCAGTACTTC. This codes for CASSQDRLYEQYF.